This T cell receptor beta chain was sequenced for a study of Graves' ophthalmopathy and Graves' hyperthyroidism. Study overall: Peripheral blood was obtained at first diagnosis, ahead of any treatment.

Researchers took RNA transcripts and amplified TCR beta CDR3 regions from them. Second-round multiplex PCR followed a first-round RT-PCR using HTBI primers. TCRdb re-called the multiplex PCR reads with MiXCR, one entry per CDR3 protein. The repertoire holds about 400,000 distinct CDR3 sequences, with about 16% as singletons. With 6 bases removed from V and 2 bases from J, the gap between germline ends came to 17 bases. Germline loops: CDR1 DFQATT, CDR2 SNEGSKA (reference sequence). The length of the CDR3 is 15 residues. This clonotype was detected ten times or more. The sequencing sample was made of peripheral blood. The clonotype comes from a woman in her late teens or twenties with Graves' ophthalmopathy. The gene calls are TRBV20-1 and TRBJ1-5, with D perhaps matching TRBD1 (6 bases). The CDR3: CSAKGDIAGNQPQHF. The CDR3 DNA is TGCAGTGCCAAGGGGGACATCGCGGGCAATCAGCCCCAGCATTTT.